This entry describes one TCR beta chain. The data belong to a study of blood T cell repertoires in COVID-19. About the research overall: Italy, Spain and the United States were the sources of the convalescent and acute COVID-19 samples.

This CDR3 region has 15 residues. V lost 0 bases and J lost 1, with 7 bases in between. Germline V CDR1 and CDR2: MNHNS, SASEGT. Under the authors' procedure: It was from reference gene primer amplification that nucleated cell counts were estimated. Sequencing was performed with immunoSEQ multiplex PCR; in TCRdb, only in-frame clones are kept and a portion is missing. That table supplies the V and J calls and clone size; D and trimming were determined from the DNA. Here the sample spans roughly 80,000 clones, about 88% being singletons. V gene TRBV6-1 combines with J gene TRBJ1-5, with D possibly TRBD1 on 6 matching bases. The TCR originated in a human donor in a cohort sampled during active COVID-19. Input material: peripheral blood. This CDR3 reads CASSEAGTSNQPQHF. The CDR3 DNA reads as TGTGCCAGCAGTGAAGCGGGGACAAGCAATCAGCCCCAGCATTTT.